The 17 T cell receptor beta chains presented below share a single source sample, sequenced in a study of T cell responses to AZD1222 COVID-19 vaccine. The data were produced by immunoSEQ multiplex PCR, yet TCRdb's version contains in-frame clones alone and is incomplete. Here the sample spans some 110,000 clones, more than 85% being singletons. The input for sequencing was peripheral blood, taken on day 0 of AZD1222 vaccination. The source of these receptors is an adult in good health.

The genes are TRBV7-9 and TRBJ2-7, with 11 bases fitting TRBD2. After removal of 5 bases from V and 1 base from J, the junction contained 16 bases not matched to a gene. The germline CDR1 and CDR2 sequences are SEHNR and FQNEAQ (reference sequence). The CDR3 is 19 amino acids. The CDR3 here is CASSPTIAGGLTTSYEQYF. CDR3 DNA: TGTGCCAGCAGCCCTACTATAGCGGGAGGGCTTACGACTTCCTACGAGCAGTACTTC.

This chain uses TRBV14 with TRBJ1-6, with 7 bases fitting TRBD1. CDR3 size: 15 residues. In germline, CDR1 is SGHDN, CDR2 FVKESK. V shed 5 bases, J shed 2 bases, and the junction held 3 bases outside the gene matches. CDR3: CASSSDRAYNSPLHF. The CDR3 DNA reads as TGTGCCAGCAGCTCCGACAGGGCCTATAATTCACCCCTCCACTTT.

The chain employs TRBV21-1 and TRBJ1-2; TRBD1, the table's D call, was not compared with the DNA. TRBV21-1 is shown as a pseudogene. CDR3 length: 16 residues. The CDR3 sequence: CASGERQGDHNYGYTF. CDR3 nucleotides: TGTGCCAGCGGTGAAAGACAGGGGGACCATAACTATGGCTACACCTTC.

This chain uses TRBV28 with TRBJ1-2; D is unclear. This CDR3 has 17 amino acids. The V gene's germline CDR1 is MDHEN and CDR2 SYDVKM. Between the trimmed V and J ends, which lost 2 bases and 7 bases, there was a span of 23 bases. In DNA, the CDR3 is TGTGCCAGCAGTTTACCCCACCTATCGACGGCGGCAACTGGCTACACCTTC. The encoded protein is CASSLPHLSTAATGYTF.

V usage is TRBV28 and J usage is TRBJ2-7, with D possibly called TRBD1 or TRBD2 (5 bases each). The V end lost 3 bases, the J end lost 4 bases, and 13 bases lay between the germline ends. Per the germline V gene, CDR1 is MDHEN and CDR2 is SYDVKM. This CDR3 is 14 amino acids long. CDR3 nucleotide sequence: TGTGCCAGCAGTTTTTGGGACCAGCCATACGAGCAGTACTTC. Translation: CASSFWDQPYEQYF.

This clone was seen a handful of times. The chain recombines TRBV2 with TRBJ1-1; possibly TRBD1 for D (6 bases). Germline V gives CDR1 SNHLY, CDR2 FYNNEI. The ends were cut back, 7 bases at V and 7 bases at J, with 19 bases in the middle. CDR3 length: 14 residues. CDR3 coding DNA: TGTGCCAGCAAGTTAGAACAGGGTCCCCTTGAAGCTTTCTTT. Translated: CASKLEQGPLEAFF.

For this clone: One end of the junction fails to match germline, which may point to a read error. The rearrangement links TRBV12-3 or TRBV12-4 to TRBJ1-1, with D unresolved. The CDR3 runs 12 residues. CDR3 region: CASTLNGNEAFF. CDR3 DNA sequence: TGTGCCAGCACTTTAAATGGGAACGAAGCTTTCTTT.

CDR3 DNA: TGCGCCAGCGGATCCCACGCGGGAGGGAACAATGAGCAGTTCTTC. Translated, it gives CASGSHAGGNNEQFF. This rearrangement joins TRBV10-1 to TRBJ2-1; TRBD2 matches at 9 bases. Trimming cost V 8 bases and J 5 bases; bases outside gene matches: 10. CDR3 size: 15 residues. Germline assignment: CDR1 WNHNN and CDR2 SYGVQD (reference sequence).

V usage is TRBV7-9 and J usage is TRBJ2-2; D gene unclear. Trimming stripped 5 bases from V and 1 base from J, with 14 bases between. There are 16 residues in the CDR3. The germline CDR1 and CDR2 sequences are SEHNR and FQNEAQ (reference sequence). The CDR3 DNA sequence: TGTGCCAGCAGCCTTCCCAGCGCTATGAACACCGGGGAGCTGTTTTTT. It encodes CASSLPSAMNTGELFF.

V and J are TRBV5-6 and TRBJ2-3; D may be TRBD2 (6 bases). V gave up 4 bases and J gave up 2 bases, with 17 bases separating them. Germline CDR1 and CDR2: SGHDT and YYEEEE. The CDR3 runs 16 residues. The DNA for the CDR3 is TGTGCCAGCAGCGGCGCCGGGACTGGACCCACAGATACGCAGTATTTT. Encoded protein: CASSGAGTGPTDTQYF.

The CDR3 here is CASSTKNRGRRREKLFF. In DNA, the CDR3 is TGCGCCAGCAGTACGAAGAACAGGGGAAGGCGACGGGAAAAACTGTTTTTT. This chain connects TRBV23-1 to TRBJ1-4; TRBD1 matches at 7 bases. TRBV23-1 has ORF status, its function being uncertain. This CDR3 comprises 17 residues. Trimming at V came to 5 bases and at J to 8 bases, leaving 17 bases not matched to a gene.

The gene calls are TRBV9 and TRBJ2-7; D is ambiguous. V shed 4 bases and J shed 1 base, with 21 bases lying between them. Germline CDR1 is SGDLS and CDR2 is YYNGEE. The CDR3 totals 17 residues. CDR3 sequence (DNA): TGTGCCAGCAGCCCGCCCCCGGGTCGTAGTTATTCCTACGAGCAGTACTTC. Translating gives CASSPPPGRSYSYEQYF.

The rearrangement uses TRBV18 and TRBJ2-3; D gene ambiguous. The germline V gene encodes CDR1 KGHSH and CDR2 LQKENI. This CDR3 comprises 15 residues. V gave up 0 bases and J gave up 4 bases, with 11 bases separating them. This CDR3 is CASSPPKGWADTQYF. CDR3 nucleotides: TGTGCCAGCTCACCACCGAAGGGTTGGGCAGATACGCAGTATTTT.

J is TRBJ1-3 and V is TRBV5-1; D possibly corresponds to TRBD1 (6 bases). CDR3 length equals 13 residues. The germline V gene has CDR1 SGHRS and CDR2 YFSETQ. Trimming took 4 bases from V and 4 from J, leaving 9 bases between them. The DNA of the CDR3 is TGCGCCAGCAGCAGGGACATCGGAAACACCATATATTTT. The encoded protein is CASSRDIGNTIYF. Drawing the rest from reference TRBV5-1 and TRBJ1-3, the complete variable domain is KAGVTQTPRYLIKTRGQQVTLSCSPISGHRSVSWYQQTPGQGLQFLFEYFSETQRNKGNFPGRFSGRQFSNSRSEMNVSTLELGDSALYLCASSRDIGNTIYFGEGSWLTVV.

The chain combines TRBV19 with TRBJ1-1; TRBD1 is a possible D gene (5 bases). Per the germline V gene, CDR1 is LNHDA and CDR2 is SQIVND (reference sequence). V lost 10 bases to trimming and J lost 5 bases, with 20 bases between them. The CDR3 is made up of 14 amino acids. This chain's CDR3 is CATFSRGVRTEAFF. CDR3 bases: TGTGCCACCTTCTCACGGGGGGTAAGGACTGAAGCTTTCTTT.

The table lists this clone with a count of one. The chain is built from TRBV28 and TRBJ2-2, with D maybe TRBD2 (5 bases). V shed 8 bases and J shed 2 bases, with 6 bases lying between them. The CDR3 extends over 12 amino acids. CDR1 and CDR2 (germline): MDHEN, SYDVKM. The CDR3 DNA follows: TGTGCCAGCGGACTTAACACCGGGGAGCTGTTTTTT. It specifies CASGLNTGELFF.

This chain uses TRBV12-3 or TRBV12-4 with TRBJ1-1; D is uncertain. The CDR3 totals 13 residues. The V end lost 5 bases, the J end lost 4 bases, and 11 bases lay between the germline ends. The CDR3 DNA is TGTGCCAGCAGTCCCGATATGGGCACTGAAGCTTTCTTT. Protein product: CASSPDMGTEAFF.